One and the same sample provided the 32 T cell receptor beta chains below, sequenced in a study of identifying expanded T cells in peripheral blood (dated by TCRdb to 2018 to 2020). Library method: the immunoSEQ multiplex PCR assay. In its TCRdb copy, this immuneACCESS table keeps in-frame sequences only and misses some clones. Where compared with another copy, unresolved V genes explain less than half of these, and the others have no known cause. Within this sample are tens of thousands of clones, with 88% of them counted one time only. Around 20% of the sample is taken by the ten largest. Sequences were obtained from blood. All receptors derive from a person between 18 and 75 years old in good health.

V is TRBV7-2 and J is TRBJ1-4; the match to TRBD1 covers 8 bases. Losses at the gene ends were 2 bases for V and 7 bases for J; bases not matched to a gene: 12. Germline V lookup: CDR1 SGHTA, CDR2 FQGNSA. The CDR3 consists of 17 residues. The CDR3 sequence is CASSLQGAGVSSEKLFF. DNA of the CDR3: TGTGCCAGCAGCTTACAGGGGGCCGGGGTTTCGAGTGAAAAACTGTTTTTT.

The chain has TRBV7-9 and TRBJ1-1; D possibly corresponds to TRBD1 (6 bases). V was clipped by 6 bases and J by 4 bases, with 15 bases between them. The CDR3 runs to 14 residues. CDR1 is SEHNR and CDR2 is FQNEAQ in the germline V gene (reference sequence). DNA of the CDR3: TGTGCCAGCAGTCACATTTCAGGGGCCACTGAAGCTTTCTTT. This translates into CASSHISGATEAFF.

The chain employs TRBV30 and TRBJ1-3, with D uncertain. This CDR3 is 16 amino acids long. Trimming cost V 7 bases and J 0 bases, with 19 bases left between them. Germline-derived CDR1 and CDR2 are GTSNPN and SVGIG (reference sequence). CDR3 region: CAFSKQLLSSGNTIYF. CDR3 coding DNA: TGTGCCTTTTCGAAACAGTTACTAAGCTCTGGAAACACCATATATTTT.

The chain is built from TRBV7-9 and TRBJ1-2; D gene ambiguous. V lost 4 bases and J 3 bases, leaving 12 bases between the germline ends. Germline values: CDR1 SEHNR, CDR2 FQNEAQ (reference sequence). This CDR3 comprises 14 residues. The CDR3 is CASSSHRSDYGYTF. CDR3 in DNA: TGTGCCAGCAGCTCCCATCGTTCGGACTATGGCTACACCTTC.

V and J are TRBV29-1 and TRBJ1-2; TRBD1 matches 8 bases. V lost 3 bases to trimming and J lost 6 bases; unmatched junction nucleotides: 3. Germline V gene lookup returns CDR1 SQVTM and CDR2 ANQGSEA. This CDR3 region has 12 residues. DNA for the CDR3: TGCAGCGTTGATGACAGGGGCGATGGCTACACCTTC. Protein sequence: CSVDDRGDGYTF. Using reference TRBV29-1 and TRBJ1-2 for the parts outside the CDR3, the full variable domain is SAVISQKPSRDICQRGTSLTIQCQVDSQVTMMFWYRQQPGQSLTLIATANQGSEATYESGFVIDKFPISRPNLTFSTLTVSNMSPEDSSIYLCSVDDRGDGYTFGSGTRLTVV.

This chain links TRBV5-6 with TRBJ1-3; 7 bases are shared with TRBD1. The CDR3 spans 19 residues. Looked up from germline, CDR1 is SGHDT and CDR2 is YYEEEE. V lost 6 bases and J lost 3; bases outside the gene matches: 21. This CDR3 reads CASTDFDRQGGFFGNTIYF. Written as DNA, the CDR3 is TGTGCCAGCACCGACTTCGACAGACAGGGAGGGTTTTTTGGAAACACCATATATTTT.

The chain is built from TRBV5-1 and TRBJ1-2; possible D gene TRBD1, 6 bases. Germline V gene sequence: CDR1 SGHRS, CDR2 YFSETQ. The CDR3 length is 14 residues. V lost 0 bases, J lost 6 bases, and 12 bases lay in between. CDR3 bases: TGCGCCAGCAGCTTGGGGGACACCTTTGATGGCTACACCTTC. This translates into CASSLGDTFDGYTF.

The chain carries TRBV7-8 and TRBJ2-7, with 10 nucleotides matching TRBD1. Per the germline V gene, CDR1 is SGHVS and CDR2 is FQNEAQ. J was trimmed by 4 bases and V by 0 bases; bases with no gene match: 3. CDR3 length: 15 residues. The CDR3 region is CASSLAPGQGYEQYF. Here the CDR3 DNA reads TGTGCCAGCAGCTTAGCCCCGGGACAGGGGTACGAGCAGTACTTC.

The V and J genes are TRBV18 and TRBJ2-2, with D possibly TRBD2 on 6 matching bases. Trimming shortened V by 0 bases and J by 1 base, and 9 bases separated the two germline ends. CDR3 length: 16 amino acids. CDR1 and CDR2 (germline): KGHSH, LQKENI. CDR3 coding DNA: TGTGCCAGCTCACCACCGAGGGGACTGAACACCGGGGAGCTGTTTTTT. Translating gives CASSPPRGLNTGELFF. The variable domain in full, with the rest retrieved from reference TRBV18 and TRBJ2-2, is NAGVMQNPRHLVRRRGQEARLRCSPMKGHSHVYWYRQLPEEGLKFMVYLQKENIIDESGMPKERFSAEFPKEGPSILRIQQVVRGDSAAYFCASSPPRGLNTGELFFGEGSRLTVL.

The rearrangement uses TRBV7-8 and TRBJ2-4; no definite D call. Germline lookup yields CDR1 SGHVS and CDR2 FQNEAQ. CDR3 length: 14 amino acids. The germline V and J ends were trimmed by 4 bases and 9 bases, with 16 bases remaining between them. The DNA for the CDR3 is TGTGCCAGCAGCTCAACGGAGAGGAATAGCATTCAGTACTTC. Protein: CASSSTERNSIQYF.

This sequence joins TRBV19 and TRBJ1-5; 12 bases agree with TRBD1. Germline loops: CDR1 LNHDA, CDR2 SQIVND (reference sequence). V was pared by 4 bases and J by 7 bases, with 5 bases of the junction left unmatched. The CDR3 runs to 15 residues. CDR3 nucleotides: TGTGCCAGTAGTACTTCCGGGACAGGGGGCCAGCCCCAGCATTTT. This encodes CASSTSGTGGQPQHF. The entire variable domain, with the rest obtained from reference TRBV19 and TRBJ1-5, is as follows: DGGITQSPKYLFRKEGQNVTLSCEQNLNHDAMYWYRQDPGQGLRLIYYSQIVNDFQKGDIAEGYSVSREKKESFPLTVTSAQKNPTAFYLCASSTSGTGGQPQHFGDGTRLSIL.

This chain connects TRBV15 to TRBJ2-2, with D possibly being TRBD2 (5 bases). The CDR3 consists of 14 residues. With 5 bases removed from V and 7 bases from J, the gap between germline ends came to 14 bases. Germline V gene sequence: CDR1 LNHNV, CDR2 YYDKDF (reference sequence). The CDR3 here is CATSLGRARGELFF. In DNA, the CDR3 is TGTGCCACCAGCCTAGGGCGGGCGCGCGGGGAGCTGTTTTTT.

The chain couples TRBV28 to TRBJ1-5, with 8 bases lining up with TRBD1. This CDR3 is 16 amino acids long. Germline lookup yields CDR1 MDHEN and CDR2 SYDVKM. The ends lost 6 bases at V and 0 bases at J; junction bases unmatched: 7. In DNA form, the CDR3 reads TGTGCCAGCAGCCCTCGGACAGGGAGTAGCAATCAGCCCCAGCATTTT. It yields the protein CASSPRTGSSNQPQHF. The complete variable domain, with remaining parts taken from reference TRBV28 and TRBJ1-5, reads DVKVTQSSRYLVKRTGEKVFLECVQDMDHENMFWYRQDPGLGLRLIYFSYDVKMKEKGDIPEGYSVSREKKERFSLILESASTNQTSMYLCASSPRTGSSNQPQHFGDGTRLSIL.

This clone occurred a few times. V and J are TRBV13 and TRBJ1-3; unclear D gene. V was cut by 2 bases and J by 3 bases, with 8 bases left in between. The CDR3 loop spans 14 amino acids. Germline CDR1 PRHDT, CDR2 FYEKMQ (reference sequence). The CDR3 sequence is CASSLYQVGNTIYF. In DNA form, the CDR3 reads TGTGCCAGCAGCTTATATCAGGTTGGAAACACCATATATTTT.

The chain couples TRBV7-2 to TRBJ1-5; 9 positions agree with TRBD1. This CDR3 comprises 14 residues. Germline V lookup: CDR1 SGHTA, CDR2 FQGNSA. V lost 5 bases and J lost 6; bases outside the gene matches: 5. CDR3 nucleotides: TGTGCCAGCAGCCGGGGACAGGGAACTCAGCCCCAGCATTTT. Amino acid sequence: CASSRGQGTQPQHF.

The chain is built from TRBV5-4 and TRBJ2-7, with TRBD2 identical over 10 bases. The CDR3 runs to 17 residues. The germline CDR1 and CDR2 sequences are SGHNT and YYREEE (reference sequence). J gave up 5 bases and V 2 bases, and 13 bases lay outside the gene matches. As DNA, the CDR3 is TGTGCCAGCAGCTTACAGAGACCGGGACTAGCGTTCCACGAGCAGTACTTC. It yields the protein CASSLQRPGLAFHEQYF.

The chain employs TRBV9 and TRBJ1-2; no definite D call. The V end lost 4 bases, the J end lost 4 bases, and 5 bases lay between the germline ends. This CDR3 region has 11 residues. Germline V lookup: CDR1 SGDLS, CDR2 YYNGEE. CDR3 protein: CASSRGYGYTF. The CDR3 DNA sequence: TGTGCCAGCAGCCGCGGCTATGGCTACACCTTC.

The V call is TRBV9, the J call TRBJ1-2, with D unresolved. Germline lookup yields CDR1 SGDLS and CDR2 YYNGEE. V lost 0 bases and J 2 bases, leaving 5 bases between the germline ends. This CDR3 spans 13 amino acids. The CDR3 region is CASSVGLNYGYTF. The CDR3 bases are TGTGCCAGCAGCGTAGGACTCAACTATGGCTACACCTTC.

V gene TRBV2 combines with J gene TRBJ2-1; D unresolved. Germline CDR1 is SNHLY and CDR2 is FYNNEI. V was trimmed by 5 bases and J by 6 bases, leaving 14 bases between them. The CDR3 is 14 amino acids. The CDR3 sequence: CASSSLDGRNEQFF. In DNA form, the CDR3 reads TGTGCCAGCAGTTCACTCGACGGGCGCAATGAGCAGTTCTTC.

The chain links TRBV4-3 to TRBJ2-5, with unresolved D. The CDR3 consists of 16 residues. CDR1 and CDR2 from the germline V gene are LGHNA and YSLEER. V lost 0 bases to trimming and J lost 4 bases, with 15 bases between them. The CDR3 here is CASSQDFSLLGETQYF. CDR3 DNA sequence: TGCGCCAGCAGCCAAGATTTCTCACTGCTGGGAGAGACCCAGTACTTC.

V is TRBV4-1 and J is TRBJ1-2; maybe TRBD1 (5 bases). The CDR3 totals 15 residues. Germline assignment: CDR1 MGHRA and CDR2 YSYEKL. Trimming removed 5 bases at V and 0 bases at J, with 13 bases between. CDR3 nucleotides: TGCGCCAGCAGCGGCCGGGACGGAGCTAACTATGGCTACACCTTC. Amino acids: CASSGRDGANYGYTF.

This clone came up once. The chain joins TRBV19 to TRBJ2-7; D perhaps matches TRBD2 (6 bases). The ends were cut back, 4 bases at V and 3 bases at J, with 16 bases in the middle. The CDR3 covers 15 residues. CDR1 is LNHDA and CDR2 is SQIVND in the germline V gene (reference sequence). The CDR3 is CASSRGDSYFYEQYF. The CDR3 DNA sequence: TGTGCCAGTAGTAGAGGGGACTCCTACTTCTACGAGCAGTACTTC.

The V and J genes are TRBV5-6 and TRBJ2-5; no reliable D call. This CDR3 has 15 amino acids. Germline values: CDR1 SGHDT, CDR2 YYEEEE. Trimming removed 0 bases at V and 5 bases at J, with 14 bases between. CDR3 sequence: CASSLEPLLGETQYF. In DNA, the CDR3 is TGTGCCAGCAGCTTGGAACCCCTACTGGGGGAGACCCAGTACTTC.

The CDR3 here is CASIGGPIYRGGSYEQYF. CDR3 coding DNA: TGTGCCAGCATCGGGGGACCGATATACCGGGGAGGCTCCTACGAGCAGTACTTC. The chain links TRBV2 to TRBJ2-7, with D possibly being TRBD2 (6 bases). The V gene's germline CDR1 is SNHLY and CDR2 FYNNEI. V lost 7 bases and J 0 bases, leaving 25 bases between the germline ends. The CDR3 runs to 18 residues.

The chain couples TRBV7-9 to TRBJ2-7, with D possibly matching TRBD2 (6 bases). This CDR3 spans 16 amino acids. Trimming left V 5 bases short and J 2 bases short, with 19 bases between. The germline V gene encodes CDR1 SEHNR and CDR2 FQNEAQ (reference sequence). As DNA, the CDR3 is TGTGCCAGCAGCGGCAGAGGCGGAAGCGGGCCCTACGAGCAGTACTTC. It yields the protein CASSGRGGSGPYEQYF.

V and J are TRBV18 and TRBJ2-7; D is unresolved. The length of the CDR3 is 13 residues. The V gene's germline CDR1 is KGHSH and CDR2 LQKENI. V was cut by 2 bases and J by 7 bases, with 12 bases left in between. The CDR3 here is CASSPVEHEEQYF. Written as DNA, the CDR3 is TGTGCCAGCTCACCAGTGGAGCATGAAGAGCAGTACTTC.

J is TRBJ2-7 and V is TRBV5-1; possibly TRBD1 for D (7 bases). V gave up 10 bases and J gave up 4 bases, with 18 bases separating them. This CDR3 is 13 amino acids long. Germline lookup yields CDR1 SGHRS and CDR2 YFSETQ. The CDR3 bases are TGCGCCTCTTCAGGGACAGCGGGTTACGAGCAGTACTTC. It yields the protein CASSGTAGYEQYF.

The gene calls are TRBV4-3 and TRBJ2-7; the D is unclear. Germline lookup yields CDR1 LGHNA and CDR2 YSLEER. The CDR3 contains 14 residues. V was shortened by 0 bases and J by 4 bases, with 10 bases between the two germline ends. CDR3 DNA: TGCGCCAGCAGCCAAGATGTGGATCTTTACGAGCAGTACTTC. Protein sequence: CASSQDVDLYEQYF.

The chain carries TRBV11-1 and TRBJ2-3; D is undetermined. Trimming cost V 5 bases and J 2 bases, with 20 bases left between them. The CDR3 extends over 17 amino acids. Germline lookup yields CDR1 SGHAT and CDR2 FQDESV (reference sequence). In DNA form, the CDR3 reads TGTGCCAGCAGCATCCGGGCCCTAAATCGATACACAGATACGCAGTATTTT. Protein product: CASSIRALNRYTDTQYF.

The rearrangement uses TRBV13 and TRBJ1-1; TRBD1 matches 7 bases. CDR3 length: 14 amino acids. V was clipped by 5 bases and J by 5 bases; unmatched bases: 8. In germline, CDR1 is PRHDT, CDR2 FYEKMQ (reference sequence). In DNA, the CDR3 is TGTGCCAGCAGCCCCCAGACAGGGAGAACTGAAGCTTTCTTT. Its protein is CASSPQTGRTEAFF.

The chain is built from TRBV19 and TRBJ1-2; D ambiguous. Trimming removed 1 base from V and 4 bases from J, with 13 bases in between. Per the germline V gene, CDR1 is LNHDA and CDR2 is SQIVND (reference sequence). This CDR3 comprises 15 residues. CDR3 amino acids: CASSIAAGSGYGYTF. CDR3 DNA: TGTGCCAGTAGTATAGCGGCGGGCTCGGGCTATGGCTACACCTTC.

This sequence joins TRBV10-3 and TRBJ1-2; D is unresolved. CDR3 length: 13 residues. Germline CDR1 is ENHRY and CDR2 is SYGVKD. V was trimmed by 0 bases and J by 5 bases, leaving 7 bases between them. The DNA of the CDR3 is TGTGCCATCAGTGAGTCGACGGCGTATGGCTACACCTTC. Amino acid sequence: CAISESTAYGYTF.